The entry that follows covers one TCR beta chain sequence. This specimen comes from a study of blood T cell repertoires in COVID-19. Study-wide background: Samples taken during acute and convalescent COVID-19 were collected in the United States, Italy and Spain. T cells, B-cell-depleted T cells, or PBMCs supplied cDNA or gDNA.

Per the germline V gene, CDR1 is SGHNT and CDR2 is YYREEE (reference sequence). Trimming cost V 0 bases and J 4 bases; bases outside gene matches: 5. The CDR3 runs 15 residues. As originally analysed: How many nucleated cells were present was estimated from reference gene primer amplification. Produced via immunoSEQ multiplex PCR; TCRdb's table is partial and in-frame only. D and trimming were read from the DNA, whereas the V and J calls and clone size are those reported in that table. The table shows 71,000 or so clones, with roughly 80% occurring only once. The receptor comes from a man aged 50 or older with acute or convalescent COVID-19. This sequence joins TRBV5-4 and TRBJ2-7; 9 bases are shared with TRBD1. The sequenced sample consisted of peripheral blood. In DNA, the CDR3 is TGTGCCAGCAGCTTGGGACAGGGGGTTGGGTACGAGCAGTACTTC. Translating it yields CASSLGQGVGYEQYF.